This paragraph reports one T cell receptor (beta chain). The antigen is not known. This CDR3 has 15 residues. Unmatched junction bases numbered 7, after V lost 3 bases and J lost 7 bases. Germline V gene sequence: CDR1 KGHDR, CDR2 SFDVKD. Assay used: immunoSEQ multiplex PCR; TCRdb lists only in-frame clones, some missing. The data contain 120,000 to 150,000 clones, around 90% of them singletons. These data are taken from a study of T cell responses to AZD1222 COVID-19 vaccine. General study results and limits: Nearly half of unique spike-specific TCRs reportedly avoided B.1.351 and B.1.1.7 mutated regions. Dominant at 160-218 and 743-854, vaccine-associated CD4 TCRs also spanned spike. Seropositive status at baseline applied to only 5 or 6 AZD1222 recipients. Spike-specific TCRs gained breadth and depth after people received two AZD1222 doses.

The chain carries TRBV24-1 and TRBJ1-5; 8 positions match TRBD1. The clonotype comes from an adult who received the MenACWY meningococcal vaccine as a control. Here the sequenced sample was peripheral blood, taken 28 days after the second dose of the MenACWY control vaccine. In DNA form, the CDR3 reads TGTGCCACCAGTGATGCGGACAGGGAGGGCCAGCCCCAGCATTTT. This sequence encodes CATSDADREGQPQHF.